This T cell receptor beta chain is drawn from a study of T cell responses to AZD1222 COVID-19 vaccine. Data came from immunoSEQ multiplex PCR; TCRdb stores just in-frame clones and leaves some out. The sample carries roughly 150,000 clones, more than 80% recorded once. Germline CDR1 reads KGHSH; CDR2 reads LQKENI. The V and J ends lost 2 bases and 1 base, in that order; junction bases with no gene match: 7. The CDR3 consists of 16 residues. This TCR was sampled from an adult in good health. J is TRBJ2-5 and V is TRBV18, with TRBD2 matching 7 bases. Sample: peripheral blood, taken on day 0 of AZD1222 vaccination. In DNA form, the CDR3 reads TGTGCCAGCTCACCAAGACTGGGGGGGACCCAAGAGACCCAGTACTTC. Translated: CASSPRLGGTQETQYF.